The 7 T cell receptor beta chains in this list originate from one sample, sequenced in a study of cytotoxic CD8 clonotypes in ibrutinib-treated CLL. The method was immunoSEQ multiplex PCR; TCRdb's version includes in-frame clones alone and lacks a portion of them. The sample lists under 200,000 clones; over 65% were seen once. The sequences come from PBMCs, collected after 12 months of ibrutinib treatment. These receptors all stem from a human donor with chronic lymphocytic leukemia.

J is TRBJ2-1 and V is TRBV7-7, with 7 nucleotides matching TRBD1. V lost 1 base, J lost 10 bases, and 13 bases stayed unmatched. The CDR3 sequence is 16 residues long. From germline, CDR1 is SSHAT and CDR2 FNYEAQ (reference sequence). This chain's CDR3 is CASSLGVGGATGEQFF. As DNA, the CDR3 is TGTGCCAGCAGCTTAGGAGTAGGGGGCGCCACCGGAGAGCAGTTCTTC.

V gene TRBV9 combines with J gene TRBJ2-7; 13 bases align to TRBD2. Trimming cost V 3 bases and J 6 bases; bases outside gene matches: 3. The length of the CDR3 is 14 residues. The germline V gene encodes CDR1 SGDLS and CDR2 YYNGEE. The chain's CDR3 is CASSGGTSGVEQYF. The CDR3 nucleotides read TGTGCCAGCAGCGGCGGGACTAGCGGGGTCGAGCAGTACTTC.

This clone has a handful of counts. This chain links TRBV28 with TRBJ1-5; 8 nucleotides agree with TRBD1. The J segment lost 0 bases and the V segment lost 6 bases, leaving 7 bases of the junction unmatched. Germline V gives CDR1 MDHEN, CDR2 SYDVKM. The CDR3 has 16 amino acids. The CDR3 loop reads CASSPVGQASNQPQHF. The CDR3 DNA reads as TGTGCCAGCAGCCCAGTGGGACAGGCTAGCAATCAGCCCCAGCATTTT.

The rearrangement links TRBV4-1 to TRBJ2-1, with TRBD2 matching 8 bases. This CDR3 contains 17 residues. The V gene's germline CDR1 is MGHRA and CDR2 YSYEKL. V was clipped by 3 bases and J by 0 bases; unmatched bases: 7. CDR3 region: CASSQYRGGSSYNEQFF. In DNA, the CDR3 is TGCGCCAGCAGCCAGTACCGCGGGGGGAGCTCCTACAATGAGCAGTTCTTC.

CDR3 amino acids: CASSPSGGGHWETQYF. In nucleotides, the CDR3 is TGTGCCAGCAGCCCAAGTGGAGGGGGGCACTGGGAGACCCAGTACTTC. The chain has TRBV7-2 and TRBJ2-5; D possibly uses TRBD1 or TRBD2 (6 bases each). With 5 bases removed from V and 5 bases from J, the gap between germline ends came to 21 bases. The CDR3 length is 16 residues. Germline V gene data show CDR1 as SGHTA and CDR2 as FQGNSA.

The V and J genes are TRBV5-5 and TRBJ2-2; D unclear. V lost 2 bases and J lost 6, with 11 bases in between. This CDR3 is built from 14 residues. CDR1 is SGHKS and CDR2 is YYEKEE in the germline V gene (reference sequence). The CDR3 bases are TGTGCCAGCAGCTTTAATACGGTGGCCGGGGAGCTGTTTTTT. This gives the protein CASSFNTVAGELFF.

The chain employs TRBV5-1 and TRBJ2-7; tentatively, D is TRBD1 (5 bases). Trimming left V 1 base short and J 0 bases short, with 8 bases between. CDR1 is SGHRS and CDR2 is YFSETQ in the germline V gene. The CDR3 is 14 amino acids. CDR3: CASSLRRDSYEQYF. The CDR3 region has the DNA TGCGCCAGCAGCTTGCGCAGGGACTCCTACGAGCAGTACTTC.